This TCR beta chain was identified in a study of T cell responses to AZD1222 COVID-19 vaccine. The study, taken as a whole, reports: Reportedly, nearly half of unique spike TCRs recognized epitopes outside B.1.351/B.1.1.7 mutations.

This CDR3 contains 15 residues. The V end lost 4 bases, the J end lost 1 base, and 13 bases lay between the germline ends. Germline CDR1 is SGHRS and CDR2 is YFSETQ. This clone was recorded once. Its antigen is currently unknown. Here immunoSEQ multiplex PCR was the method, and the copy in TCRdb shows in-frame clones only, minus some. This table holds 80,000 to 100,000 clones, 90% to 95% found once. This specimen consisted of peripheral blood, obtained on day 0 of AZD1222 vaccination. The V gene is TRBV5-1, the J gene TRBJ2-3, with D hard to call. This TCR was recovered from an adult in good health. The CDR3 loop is CASSAKLAGTDTQYF. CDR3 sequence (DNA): TGCGCCAGCAGCGCAAAACTGGCAGGCACAGATACGCAGTATTTT.